This is a list of T cell receptor beta chains from one sample in a study of cytomegalovirus exposure and HLA in healthy donors. Sequenced by immunoSEQ multiplex PCR; TCRdb stores in-frame clones only, minus some. Of 150,000 to 200,000 clones in the sample, roughly 72% are singletons; the top ten hold roughly 1.9%. Specimen: PBMCs. The receptors were sampled from a woman aged 30 to 39 in good health and CMV-seropositive. The CDR3 runs from the conserved cysteine through the conserved F or W. D genes are given only for firm matches. Expanded clones get a size class; other rows say once, few or many, or leave the size out.

j_call: TRBJ2-6
cdr3_length: 15
clone_size: once
v_call: TRBV30
d_call: NA
cdr3_aa: CAQTSLRSGANVLTF
cdr3_nt: TGTGCCCAAACCTCTCTGCGCTCTGGGGCCAACGTCCTGACTTTC

j_call: TRBJ1-6
cdr3_length: 15
clone_size: NA
v_call: TRBV4-3
d_call: NA
cdr3_aa: CASSQDPGANSPLHF
cdr3_nt: TGCGCCAGCAGCCAAGACCCTGGGGCCAATTCACCCCTCCACTTT

j_call: TRBJ1-1
cdr3_length: 13
clone_size: NA
v_call: TRBV7-2
d_call: NA
cdr3_aa: CASSLIAGTGAFF
cdr3_nt: TGTGCCAGCAGCTTAATTGCGGGTACGGGAGCTTTCTTT

j_call: TRBJ1-5
cdr3_length: 16
clone_size: NA
v_call: TRBV30
d_call: NA
cdr3_aa: CAWSLRTGLGNQPQHF
cdr3_nt: TGTGCCTGGAGTCTTCGAACAGGGTTAGGCAATCAGCCCCAGCATTTT

j_call: TRBJ2-7
cdr3_length: 14
clone_size: NA
v_call: TRBV7-2
d_call: TRBD2
cdr3_aa: CASSLAGGTGEQYF
cdr3_nt: TGTGCCAGCAGCTTAGCGGGAGGGACGGGAGAGCAGTACTTC

j_call: TRBJ2-3
cdr3_length: 15
clone_size: NA
v_call: TRBV5-1
d_call: NA
cdr3_aa: CASSFLPSGSDTQYF
cdr3_nt: TGCGCCAGCAGCTTTCTGCCCAGCGGTTCAGATACGCAGTATTTT

j_call: TRBJ2-7
cdr3_length: 12
clone_size: NA
v_call: TRBV5-5
d_call: NA
cdr3_aa: CASSFGHYEQYF
cdr3_nt: TGTGCCAGCAGCTTCGGACACTACGAGCAGTACTTC

j_call: TRBJ2-2
cdr3_length: 17
clone_size: NA
v_call: TRBV5-4
d_call: TRBD2
cdr3_aa: CASSSGLAGGKAGELFF
cdr3_nt: TGTGCCAGCAGCTCGGGACTAGCGGGGGGGAAGGCCGGGGAGCTGTTTTTT

j_call: TRBJ1-4
cdr3_length: 13
clone_size: NA
v_call: TRBV30
d_call: TRBD1
cdr3_aa: CAWRGQANEKLFF
cdr3_nt: TGTGCCTGGCGCGGACAGGCTAATGAAAAACTGTTTTTT

j_call: TRBJ2-1
cdr3_length: 18
clone_size: NA
v_call: TRBV4-3
d_call: TRBD1
cdr3_aa: CASSQVTPRTGVDNEQFF
cdr3_nt: TGCGCCAGCAGCCAGGTAACTCCAAGGACAGGGGTTGATAATGAGCAGTTCTTC

j_call: TRBJ1-2
cdr3_length: 13
clone_size: NA
v_call: TRBV28
d_call: TRBD1
cdr3_aa: CASSLGQAWSYTF
cdr3_nt: TGTGCCAGCAGTTTGGGACAGGCTTGGTCCTACACCTTC

j_call: TRBJ1-2
cdr3_length: 13
clone_size: NA
v_call: TRBV6-6
d_call: NA
cdr3_aa: CASSTGRTSGYTF
cdr3_nt: TGTGCCAGCAGTACGGGACGGACTAGCGGCTACACCTTC

j_call: TRBJ2-5
cdr3_length: 14
clone_size: NA
v_call: TRBV27
d_call: NA
cdr3_aa: CASSLTLAQETQYF
cdr3_nt: TGTGCCAGCAGTTTGACACTAGCCCAAGAGACCCAGTACTTC

j_call: TRBJ1-5
cdr3_length: 15
clone_size: NA
v_call: TRBV4-1
d_call: NA
cdr3_aa: CASSRGDLGNQPQHF
cdr3_nt: TGCGCCAGCAGCCGGGGGGACTTGGGCAATCAGCCCCAGCATTTT

j_call: TRBJ1-2
cdr3_length: 13
clone_size: NA
v_call: TRBV6-1
d_call: TRBD1
cdr3_aa: CASSVDRGDGYTF
cdr3_nt: TGTGCCAGCAGCGTCGACAGGGGTGATGGCTACACCTTC

j_call: TRBJ2-7
cdr3_length: 17
clone_size: NA
v_call: TRBV9
d_call: TRBD2
cdr3_aa: CASSVGLAGVNTYEQYF
cdr3_nt: TGTGCCAGCAGCGTAGGACTAGCGGGGGTAAACACCTACGAGCAGTACTTC

j_call: TRBJ2-1
cdr3_length: 12
clone_size: NA
v_call: TRBV7-9
d_call: NA
cdr3_aa: CASSLNTGTQFF
cdr3_nt: TGTGCCAGCAGCTTGAATACCGGGACTCAGTTCTTC

j_call: TRBJ2-1
cdr3_length: 17
clone_size: few
v_call: TRBV9
d_call: TRBD2
cdr3_aa: CASSVTRGLAVYNEQFF
cdr3_nt: TGTGCCAGCAGCGTAACCCGGGGACTAGCCGTCTACAATGAGCAGTTCTTC

j_call: TRBJ2-7
cdr3_length: 15
clone_size: NA
v_call: TRBV4-1
d_call: NA
cdr3_aa: CASSQIRGARDEQYF
cdr3_nt: TGCGCCAGCAGCCAAATCAGGGGGGCGAGGGACGAGCAGTACTTC

j_call: TRBJ2-7
cdr3_length: 14
clone_size: NA
v_call: TRBV4-3
d_call: NA
cdr3_aa: CASSQSFRDYEQYF
cdr3_nt: TGCGCCAGCAGCCAGAGTTTTCGAGATTACGAGCAGTACTTC

j_call: TRBJ2-6
cdr3_length: 11
clone_size: few
v_call: TRBV20-1
d_call: NA
cdr3_aa: CSAIGENVLTF
cdr3_nt: TGCAGTGCGATCGGGGAGAACGTCCTGACTTTC

j_call: TRBJ1-1
cdr3_length: 12
clone_size: NA
v_call: TRBV6-1
d_call: NA
cdr3_aa: CASTLPGGEAFF
cdr3_nt: TGTGCCAGCACCTTGCCGGGGGGTGAAGCTTTCTTT

j_call: TRBJ2-3
cdr3_length: 15
clone_size: once
v_call: TRBV9
d_call: TRBD1
cdr3_aa: CASSLWTGSTDTQYF
cdr3_nt: TGTGCCAGCAGCTTGTGGACAGGGAGCACAGATACGCAGTATTTT

j_call: TRBJ2-4
cdr3_length: 17
clone_size: NA
v_call: TRBV11-2
d_call: TRBD2
cdr3_aa: CASSLGALAGGKNIQYF
cdr3_nt: TGTGCCAGCAGCTTAGGAGCTCTAGCGGGGGGGAAAAACATTCAGTACTTC